The 9 T cell receptor beta chains presented below share a single source sample, sequenced in a study of blood T cell repertoires in COVID-19 (dated by TCRdb to about 2020). The receptor library was made with the immunoSEQ multiplex PCR assay. TCRdb took over this immuneACCESS table, retaining in-frame rearrangements with V and J assigned. Such tables are incomplete; in checked studies, under half of the missing clones stem from an unresolved V gene, and the remainder is unexplained. This sample holds roughly 300,000 clones; about 90% were observed only once. The ten largest clones represent less than 9.5% of the sample. Sequenced: peripheral blood. These receptors were collected from a woman in her fifties or sixties who had recovered from COVID-19.

The chain carries TRBV10-3 and TRBJ1-2; 9 bases align to TRBD1. Germline trimming cut 3 bases from V and 5 bases from J; bases unmatched to any gene: 7. Germline CDR1 and CDR2: ENHRY and SYGVKD. CDR3 length: 15 residues. The CDR3 nucleotides are TGTGCCATCAGTGATCCGGGACAGGGCGGTTATGGCTACACCTTC. It is translated as CAISDPGQGGYGYTF.

This chain uses TRBV28 with TRBJ1-5; D is uncertain. This CDR3 comprises 15 residues. CDR1 and CDR2 (germline): MDHEN, SYDVKM. Trimming shortened V by 2 bases and J by 3 bases, and 11 bases separated the two germline ends. CDR3 sequence reads: CASSLVPGTNQPQHF. In DNA form, the CDR3 reads TGTGCCAGCAGTTTAGTCCCGGGAACCAATCAGCCCCAGCATTTT.

The chain couples TRBV5-1 to TRBJ2-7; 7 bases agree with TRBD1. The CDR3 runs to 13 residues. J gave up 4 bases and V 3 bases, and 4 bases lay outside the gene matches. Germline CDR1 SGHRS, CDR2 YFSETQ. As DNA, the CDR3 is TGCGCCAGCAGCTCCGGGACAGAGTACGAGCAGTACTTC. Translation: CASSSGTEYEQYF.

The J gene is TRBJ2-7, the V gene TRBV20-1; weak D call: TRBD1 (6 bases). Germline V lookup: CDR1 DFQATT, CDR2 SNEGSKA (reference sequence). The CDR3 contains 15 residues. The V end was cut by 3 bases, the J end by 0 bases, with 15 bases between. In DNA, the CDR3 is TGCAGTGCTAGTCCCCCAGGGGTCCTCTCCTACGAGCAGTACTTC. It yields the protein CSASPPGVLSYEQYF.

The chain uses TRBV19 and TRBJ1-4; 7 bases fit TRBD1. Germline CDR1 and CDR2: LNHDA and SQIVND (reference sequence). The CDR3 consists of 14 residues. V shed 4 bases and J 5 bases; nucleotides not matched to a gene: 4. The CDR3 DNA follows: TGTGCCAGTAGTACTGGGACAGTCAATGAAAAACTGTTTTTT. Translation: CASSTGTVNEKLFF.

This chain joins TRBV21-1 and TRBJ2-5; no check of the table's D call, TRBD2, against the DNA was made. TRBV21-1 is deemed a pseudogene. The CDR3 is made up of 14 amino acids. CDR3 in amino acids: CASHSLGGLETQYF. In DNA form, the CDR3 reads TGTGCCAGCCATTCTTTGGGGGGGCTCGAGACCCAGTACTTC.

The chain links TRBV6-2 or TRBV6-3 to TRBJ2-5; D unresolved. Trimming removed 0 bases from V and 5 bases from J, with 19 bases in between. The CDR3 covers 17 residues. Germline V gives CDR1 MNHEY, CDR2 SVGEGT. This chain's CDR3 is CASSYSSSTGFRETQYF. The CDR3 DNA sequence: TGTGCCAGCAGTTACTCGAGCTCTACCGGGTTCCGGGAGACCCAGTACTTC.

This rearrangement joins TRBV7-3 to TRBJ1-2; D is ambiguous. The CDR3 has 15 amino acids. Trimming stripped 2 bases from V and 4 bases from J, with 14 bases between. Germline V gene lookup returns CDR1 SGHTA and CDR2 FQGTGA. The CDR3 protein is CASSLGPGLSYGYTF. The CDR3 DNA is TGTGCCAGCAGCTTAGGTCCGGGATTGAGCTATGGCTACACCTTC.

The chain uses TRBV6-5 and TRBJ1-1; 7 bases line up with TRBD1. The CDR3 runs to 14 residues. V lost 6 bases to trimming and J lost 5 bases; unmatched junction nucleotides: 9. CDR1 MNHEY and CDR2 SVGAGI come from the germline V gene. CDR3 in DNA: TGTGCCAGCAGAAAAGACAGGGCGAGTACTGAAGCTTTCTTT. Translation gives CASRKDRASTEAFF.